This T cell receptor (beta chain) comes out of a study of blood T cell repertoires in COVID-19. This table comes from immunoSEQ multiplex PCR, and its TCRdb copy is limited to in-frame clones, with some not included. The top ten hold about 6.4% of the sample, which has approximately 91,000 clones, around three quarters seen once. The CDR3 length is 13 residues. Germline loops: CDR1 SGHKS, CDR2 YYEKEE (reference sequence). V was pared by 4 bases and J by 5 bases, with 12 bases between. The chain couples TRBV5-5 to TRBJ1-2; D may be TRBD1 (6 bases). The sequence came from an older man with acute or convalescent COVID-19. Sequencing input: peripheral blood. CDR3 nucleotides: TGTGCCAGCAGCCCCGGGACACAATATGGCTACACCTTC. As protein: CASSPGTQYGYTF.